This is a list of T cell receptor beta chains from one sample in a study of T cells after yellow fever vaccination. One entry per CDR3 protein, called by TCRdb with MiXCR from the 5' RACE reads. The data hold 500,000 to 650,000 distinct CDR3 sequences, with about a sixth observed a single time. The sequences come from PBMCs, collected less than 6 days after the first yellow fever vaccination. Every receptor here comes from a young man who received the YFV17D yellow fever vaccine. Both conserved end residues are part of each CDR3. A D gene is named only where the DNA matches it firmly. Where a row states a size, it is once, few, many or the class of an expanded clone; other rows omit it.

clone_size,j_call,d_call,v_call,cdr3_nt,cdr3_aa
many,TRBJ2-3,NA,TRBV4-3,TGCGCCAGCAGCCAGGGACGCTTAGATACGCAGTATTTT,CASSQGRLDTQYF
NA,TRBJ2-2,NA,TRBV20-1,TGCAGTGCTAGAGTTGGTAGCGCGGCCACCGGGGAGCTGTTTTTT,CSARVGSAATGELFF
NA,TRBJ1-6,TRBD1,TRBV6-5,TGTGCCAGCAGTTTCTTGACAGGGGGATCACCCCTCCACTTT,CASSFLTGGSPLHF
NA,TRBJ1-2,TRBD1,TRBV7-9,TGTGCCAGCAGCGAGGACAGGGGGCGCTTCGTATATGGCTACACCTTC,CASSEDRGRFVYGYTF
few,TRBJ1-3,NA,TRBV7-9,TGTGCCAGCAGCCTAACAGGGAACTCTGGAAACACCATATATTTT,CASSLTGNSGNTIYF
NA,TRBJ2-2,NA,TRBV4-3,TGCGCCAGCAGTCCGCAGTGGGGGCCTGGACCGAACACCGGGGAGCTGTTTTTT,CASSPQWGPGPNTGELFF
few,TRBJ2-7,TRBD1,TRBV7-9,TGTGCCAGCAGCTCCCGGGACAGAGTTTACGAGCAGTACTTC,CASSSRDRVYEQYF
NA,TRBJ2-7,TRBD2,TRBV19,TGTGCCAGTAGTATAGATGGGGGGGTCCCCTCCTACGAGCAGTACTTC,CASSIDGGVPSYEQYF
few,TRBJ1-5,TRBD1,TRBV25-1,TGTGCCAGCAGTGGCGGACAGGCCCCCAATCAGCCCCAGCATTTT,CASSGGQAPNQPQHF
NA,TRBJ2-3,TRBD2,TRBV4-2,TGTGCCAGCAGCCAAGATCGAGCTAGCGGGGGGGCCACAGATACGCAGTATTTT,CASSQDRASGGATDTQYF
few,TRBJ2-3,TRBD2,TRBV11-2,TGTGCCAGCAGCGCGGGACTAGCGGGGGGGCGTAACACAGATACGCAGTATTTT,CASSAGLAGGRNTDTQYF
few,TRBJ1-5,NA,TRBV27,TGTGCCAGCAGTACATACCCCGGGAGAAGCAATCAGCCCCAGCATTTT,CASSTYPGRSNQPQHF
few,TRBJ2-2,NA,TRBV11-2,TGTGCCAGCAGCTTGCGAACGGGGGTGGAAACCGGGGAGCTGTTTTTT,CASSLRTGVETGELFF
many,TRBJ1-1,NA,TRBV7-9,TGTGCCAGCAGCTTAGGTGAGGGGAACACTGAAGCTTTCTTT,CASSLGEGNTEAFF
few,TRBJ1-1,TRBD1,TRBV10-3,TGTGCCATCAAAGGACAGGGTGGCACTGAAGCTTTCTTT,CAIKGQGGTEAFF
few,TRBJ2-7,NA,TRBV14,TGTGCCAGCAGCCAAGATCTGATTCAGGGAGAGCAGTACTTC,CASSQDLIQGEQYF
few,TRBJ2-3,NA,TRBV30,TGTGCCTGGAGTGGCGGGGCTTCAGATACGCAGTATTTT,CAWSGGASDTQYF
NA,TRBJ2-2,NA,TRBV5-6,TGTGCCAGCAGCTTTAACAGGGTACACGTCGGCGGGGAGCTGTTTTTT,CASSFNRVHVGGELFF
NA,TRBJ2-5,NA,TRBV7-3,TGTGCCAGCAGCTTCCAGGGCTCTGTGACCCAGTACTTC,CASSFQGSVTQYF
many,TRBJ2-3,TRBD1,TRBV29-1,TGCAGCGCCTTTGGGACAGGGGGAAGCGGTACGCAGTATTTT,CSAFGTGGSGTQYF
NA,TRBJ1-2,NA,TRBV12-3/TRBV12-4,TGTGCCAGCAGTCCTACACCAGGCTATGGCTACACCTTC,CASSPTPGYGYTF
few,TRBJ2-3,NA,TRBV5-1,TGCGCCAGCAGCTGGCTGGGGGGCCCGATGGATACGCAGTATTTT,CASSWLGGPMDTQYF
NA,TRBJ1-1,NA,TRBV7-9,TGTGCCAGCAGCTTAAAGGGGAAGGATGAAGCTTTCTTT,CASSLKGKDEAFF
many,TRBJ2-2,NA,TRBV5-1,TGCGCCAGCAGCTTTCGCGGATCCACCGGGGAGCTGTTTTTT,CASSFRGSTGELFF
many,TRBJ1-2,NA,TRBV4-1,TGCGCCAGCAGCCAAGCAGGGTGGGGTGGCTACACCTTC,CASSQAGWGGYTF
NA,TRBJ2-1,TRBD2,TRBV6-1,TGTGCCAGCAGTGAATTGAGCGGGAGCTCCTACAATGAGCAGTTCTTC,CASSELSGSSYNEQFF
NA,TRBJ2-1,NA,TRBV29-1,TGCAGCGTTGGGGGGGAGTCCTACAATGAGCAGTTCTTC,CSVGGESYNEQFF
NA,TRBJ1-1,NA,TRBV4-2,TGTGCCAGCAGCCAAGATCGGGCGTCCGCTGAAGCTTTCTTT,CASSQDRASAEAFF
NA,TRBJ2-1,TRBD2,TRBV3-1,TGTGCCAGCAGCCAAAGGGCAAGCGGGGGCTACAATGAGCAGTTCTTC,CASSQRASGGYNEQFF
few,TRBJ1-1,NA,TRBV5-4,TGTGCCAGCAGCTTGGGCGGGATTATGAACACTGAAGCTTTCTTT,CASSLGGIMNTEAFF
few,TRBJ1-2,TRBD1,TRBV20-1,TGCAGTGCTAGAGATTCAGGGGGGGGAGGTGGCTACACCTTC,CSARDSGGGGGYTF
NA,TRBJ1-5,NA,TRBV7-2,TGTGCCAGCAGCTTACGGATAGATCAGCCCCAGCATTTT,CASSLRIDQPQHF
NA,TRBJ1-1,NA,TRBV12-3/TRBV12-4,TGTGCCAGCCTCGGGATGGACACTGAAGCTTTCTTT,CASLGMDTEAFF
few,TRBJ2-1,TRBD1,TRBV5-1,TGCGCCAGCCAAGGGACAGGGTCTGGGGATGAGCAGTTCTTC,CASQGTGSGDEQFF
few,TRBJ2-7,TRBD1,TRBV4-1,TGCGCCAGCAGCCAACCCAGACAGGGCTACGAGCAGTACTTC,CASSQPRQGYEQYF
NA,TRBJ2-7,TRBD2,TRBV20-1,TGCAGTGCTAGAGGAGCGGGGCCCGAGCAGTACTTC,CSARGAGPEQYF
few,TRBJ2-1,TRBD2,TRBV2,TGTGCCAGCAGTGACCGAGCGGGGGTGGAGGAGCAGTTCTTC,CASSDRAGVEEQFF
NA,TRBJ2-1,TRBD1,TRBV29-1,TGCAGCGCCACCGGGACAGTTCCCAATGAGCAGTTCTTC,CSATGTVPNEQFF
few,TRBJ1-2,NA,TRBV6-5,TGTGCCAGCAGTTACTCAAAGGGGAACTATGGCTACACCTTC,CASSYSKGNYGYTF
few,TRBJ1-3,NA,TRBV9,TGTGCCAGCAGCGTAACGGGCAGGGACTCTGGAAACACCATATATTTT,CASSVTGRDSGNTIYF
few,TRBJ2-1,TRBD1,TRBV7-2,TGTGCCAGCAGCTTGTACAGGGGGCACTCCTACAATGAGCAGTTCTTC,CASSLYRGHSYNEQFF
NA,TRBJ2-7,TRBD2,TRBV7-9,TGTGCCAGCCGGACTAGCCCGGGCGAGCAGTACTTC,CASRTSPGEQYF